This T cell receptor beta chain was identified during a study of regulatory T cells in long-lasting Graves disease. Study-level information: Persistent Graves' disease required over 5 years of antithyroid drugs and positive TSH receptor antibodies.

The time point denotes: persistent/refractory GD, antithyroid drugs over 5 years with positive TRAb. TCR sequences were obtained from RNA taken from PBMCs. Diagnoses of Graves' disease were made by American Thyroid Association guidelines. The study's findings and limits: The number of shared public clonotypes was higher in persistent patients (2,741) than new patients (roughly 970).

Germline lookup yields CDR1 SGHAT and CDR2 FQNNGV. The length of the CDR3 is 13 residues. The germline V and J ends were trimmed by 5 bases and 7 bases, with 14 bases remaining between them. This clonotype was detected only a few times. Its antigen remains unidentified. The CDR3 does not close with the conserved phenylalanine or tryptophan, likely indicating a read error. Sequencing libraries for TCR beta were prepared with iRepertoire HTBI primers and Arm-PCR of CDR3 regions. Each CDR3 protein is one row after TCRdb ran MiXCR on the multiplex PCR reads. The sample lists 250,000 to 300,000 distinct CDR3 sequences, roughly a fifth occurring once.

This specimen consisted of peripheral blood mononuclear cells (PBMCs), obtained when the disease was refractory, from a patient treated with antithyroid drugs. The receptor's source is a female donor with Graves disease. V is TRBV11-2 and J is TRBJ2-5, with D possibly being TRBD1 (6 bases). The CDR3 here is CASSQTVGGTQYL. For the CDR3, the DNA is TGTGCCAGCAGCCAGACAGTAGGGGGGACCCAGTACCTC.